The next 2 T cell receptor beta chains were all read from a single sample in a study of cytomegalovirus exposure and HLA in healthy donors. Use of 60 Vbeta and 13 Jbeta primers characterized the PCR. Clones were sequenced by immunoSEQ multiplex PCR, and TCRdb holds only the in-frame ones, with some missing. This sample carries roughly 100,000 clones, roughly 80% of them seen once, and the ten largest clones take roughly 4.1%. Sequenced: PBMCs. These receptors originate from a man aged 40-49 years in good health and CMV-seronegative.

A single count supports this clone. This chain uses TRBV5-1 with TRBJ1-5; D uncertain. This CDR3 is 15 amino acids long. The V and J ends lost 4 bases and 4 bases respectively, with 15 bases between them. The germline gives CDR1 SGHRS, CDR2 YFSETQ. CDR3 bases: TGCGCCAGCAGCCCCCTTGGCCAGGTGAATCAGCCCCAGCATTTT. This gives the protein CASSPLGQVNQPQHF.

There are a few counts of this clone. The chain combines TRBV14 with TRBJ2-1, with 7 bases fitting TRBD1. Germline assignment: CDR1 SGHDN and CDR2 FVKESK. V gave up 0 bases and J gave up 14 bases; unmatched junction bases: 4. The CDR3 covers 12 residues. CDR3 sequence reads: CASSQDDRAKFF. The CDR3 DNA sequence: TGTGCCAGCAGCCAAGACGACAGGGCAAAGTTCTTC.